Listed here is a single T cell receptor beta chain. Clones were sequenced by immunoSEQ multiplex PCR, and TCRdb holds only the in-frame ones, with some missing. The top ten clones hold approximately 8% of a sample with more than 100,000 clones, 75% to 85% of them seen once. Between the trimmed V and J ends, which lost 5 bases and 4 bases, there was a span of 16 bases. This CDR3 has 14 residues. Germline values: CDR1 SGHNT, CDR2 YYREEE (reference sequence). The sample belongs to a study of T cell responses to AZD1222 COVID-19 vaccine. This TCR was recovered from an adult who received the MenACWY meningococcal vaccine as a control. The chain uses TRBV5-4 and TRBJ2-7; D might be TRBD1 (8 bases). Sequenced material: peripheral blood, taken 28 days after the second dose of the MenACWY control vaccine. CDR3 region: CASSFDRGGYEQYF. DNA for the CDR3: TGTGCCAGCAGTTTTGACAGGGGAGGGTACGAGCAGTACTTC.